This TCR beta chain was found in a study of molecular identifiers for immune sequencing clone quantification. Points from the study as a whole: Clones above 20 RNA copies held over 97% of effector molecules, under 1% in naive cells.

This clonotype was seen at least ten times. The target antigen is unknown. One entry per CDR3 protein, called by TCRdb with MiXCR from the PCR reads. The data contain under 800,000 distinct CDR3 sequences, approximately 24% of them singletons. Germline V CDR1 and CDR2: SGHTA, FQGTGA. The CDR3 consists of 13 residues. V was trimmed by 0 bases and J by 5 bases, leaving 8 bases between them. Material: naive CD8+ T cells from blood, with Jurkat cell RNA spiked in. Subset described: FACS-sorted CD8+CD4-CCR7+CD45RA+ naive T cells. The rearrangement links TRBV7-3 to TRBJ2-7; D might be TRBD1 or TRBD2, each matching 5 bases. This sequence originates from a human donor in good health. Some libraries in this study had Jurkat cell RNA spiked in. DNA of the CDR3: TGTGCCAGCAGCTTAACGGGGGTTAACGAGCAGTACTTC. Residues: CASSLTGVNEQYF.